The 31 T cell receptor beta chains reported below all come from one sample, sequenced in a study of technical replicates of blood from a few donors. Measured with immunoSEQ multiplex PCR; TCRdb has only the in-frame clones, and not every one. The data hold around 80,000 clones, with roughly 98% observed a single time. Source material: T cells isolated from PBMCs. The origin of the receptors is a human donor in good health.

This clone has more than one count but fewer than ten. This sequence joins TRBV10-1 and TRBJ1-4; the D is unclear. Germline V gene sequence: CDR1 WNHNN, CDR2 SYGVQD (reference sequence). Trimming took off 2 bases at V and 6 bases at J, with 7 bases between the two ends. This CDR3 comprises 13 residues. CDR3 protein: CASSEGPDEKLFF. The CDR3 nucleotides read TGCGCCAGCAGTGAGGGGCCGGATGAAAAACTGTTTTTT.

The chain joins TRBV7-9 to TRBJ2-5, with D maybe TRBD1 (5 bases). Germline CDR1 is SEHNR and CDR2 is FQNEAQ (reference sequence). This CDR3 is built from 15 residues. Trimming removed 3 bases at V and 2 bases at J, with 13 bases between. CDR3 coding DNA: TGTGCCAGCAGCTTGATCTCAGGGCGTCAAGAGACCCAGTACTTC. It translates to CASSLISGRQETQYF.

The rearrangement joins TRBV30 to TRBJ1-4; perhaps TRBD1 as D (5 bases). The V and J ends lost 7 bases and 8 bases respectively, with 17 bases between them. CDR1 GTSNPN and CDR2 SVGIG come from the germline V gene (reference sequence). There are 13 residues in the CDR3. The CDR3 sequence: CASNQGQREKLFF. The CDR3 DNA follows: TGTGCCTCGAATCAGGGCCAGAGAGAAAAACTGTTTTTT.

This clone was picked up one time. The CDR3: CASSLAQFRVGGSTGPQHF. CDR3 DNA: TGTGCCAGCAGCTTAGCTCAGTTTCGAGTAGGGGGCTCCACGGGGCCCCAGCATTTT. The gene calls are TRBV7-2 and TRBJ1-5; 7 bases agree with TRBD1. V shed 0 bases and J 9 bases; nucleotides not matched to a gene: 20. In germline, CDR1 is SGHTA, CDR2 FQGNSA. This CDR3 comprises 19 residues.

The rearrangement uses TRBV7-7 and TRBJ2-3; 7 bases map to TRBD2. The CDR3 has 18 amino acids. Germline V gives CDR1 SSHAT, CDR2 FNYEAQ (reference sequence). J was trimmed by 1 base and V by 4 bases; bases with no gene match: 14. The CDR3 loop reads CASSSRPIRSGGTDTQYF. For the CDR3, the DNA is TGTGCCAGCAGCTCCCGTCCCATTAGAAGCGGGGGCACAGATACGCAGTATTTT.

The V call is TRBV5-1, the J call TRBJ2-3; the match to TRBD2 covers 10 bases. Trimming cost V 7 bases and J 0 bases; bases outside gene matches: 11. The germline CDR1 and CDR2 sequences are SGHRS and YFSETQ. This CDR3 has 17 amino acids. This chain's CDR3 is CASHQGTSAYSTDTQYF. The CDR3 bases are TGCGCCAGCCATCAAGGGACTAGCGCGTATAGCACAGATACGCAGTATTTT.

The rearrangement joins TRBV11-3 to TRBJ2-2, with D possibly matching TRBD1 (6 bases). V dropped 6 bases and J dropped 6 bases, with 11 bases sitting between them. The length of the CDR3 is 13 residues. Germline-derived CDR1 and CDR2 are SGHNT and YENEEA. The CDR3 coding sequence is TGTGCCAGCAGACAGAACAGGGCCGGGGAGCTGTTTTTT. Its translation is CASRQNRAGELFF.

V is TRBV29-1 and J is TRBJ2-7; TRBD2 is a possible D gene (6 bases). Deletions cut 5 bases from V and 3 bases from J, with 11 bases between. CDR3 size: 12 residues. In germline, CDR1 is SQVTM, CDR2 ANQGSEA. The CDR3 region has the DNA TGCAGCGTTTGGGGGGAGTACTACGAGCAGTACTTC. It specifies CSVWGEYYEQYF.

This clone has just one count. The chain uses TRBV4-1 and TRBJ1-5; D uncertain. The germline V gene has CDR1 MGHRA and CDR2 YSYEKL. CDR3 length equals 18 residues. V was trimmed by 0 bases and J by 4 bases, leaving 19 bases between them. CDR3 nucleotides: TGCGCCAGCAGCCAAGATTGGCGAATAGGACTGAAAAATCAGCCCCAGCATTTT. It translates to CASSQDWRIGLKNQPQHF.

The J gene is TRBJ2-1, the V gene TRBV29-1, with 10 bases lining up with TRBD2. This CDR3 contains 16 residues. Germline values: CDR1 SQVTM, CDR2 ANQGSEA. The J segment lost 3 bases and the V segment lost 1 base, leaving 6 bases of the junction unmatched. The CDR3 nucleotides are TGCAGCGTTGAAGTGCTAGCGGGGGATATCTACAATGAGCAGTTCTTC. Its protein product is CSVEVLAGDIYNEQFF.

This clone was seen only once. The chain has TRBV5-1 and TRBJ2-7; a weak D match, TRBD1 (5 bases). V lost 1 base, J lost 0 bases, and 8 bases lay in between. Germline-derived CDR1 and CDR2 are SGHRS and YFSETQ. The CDR3 has 14 amino acids. CDR3 residues: CASSLWGGSYEQYF. The CDR3, as DNA: TGCGCCAGCAGCTTGTGGGGCGGCTCCTACGAGCAGTACTTC.

This chain connects TRBV9 to TRBJ1-2; TRBD1 matches at 7 bases. Germline V gene sequence: CDR1 SGDLS, CDR2 YYNGEE. The CDR3 consists of 14 residues. The junction had 4 bases not matched to a gene; V was cut back by 2 bases and J by 3 bases. The CDR3 bases are TGTGCCAGCAGCGTGACTACAGGGGACTATGGCTACACCTTC. Encoded protein: CASSVTTGDYGYTF.

This chain links TRBV9 with TRBJ2-7, with TRBD2 identical over 11 bases. V lost 1 base, J lost 6 bases, and 3 bases stayed unmatched. The CDR3 is made up of 14 amino acids. Germline V lookup: CDR1 SGDLS, CDR2 YYNGEE. The CDR3 spells CASSVFLAGGEQYF. The DNA for the CDR3 is TGTGCCAGCAGCGTATTCCTAGCGGGAGGCGAGCAGTACTTC. Filled out from reference TRBV9 and TRBJ2-7, the complete variable domain reads DSGVTQTPKHLITATGQRVTLRCSPRSGDLSVYWYQQSLDQGLQFLIQYYNGEERAKGNILERFSAQQFPDLHSELNLSSLELGDSALYFCASSVFLAGGEQYFGPGTRLTVT.

The chain has TRBV13 and TRBJ2-2; 8 bases fit TRBD2. Per germline, CDR1 PRHDT and CDR2 FYEKMQ (reference sequence). The CDR3 contains 17 residues. The junction had 12 bases not matched to a gene; V was cut back by 5 bases and J by 4 bases. CDR3 DNA: TGTGCCAGCAGCAAGGACCCGGCGGGGGGTTTCACCGGGGAGCTGTTTTTT. Its protein is CASSKDPAGGFTGELFF.

The CDR3 sequence: CASSPQGYGYTF. The CDR3 DNA follows: TGTGCCAGCAGTCCCCAGGGCTATGGCTACACCTTC. This chain links TRBV28 with TRBJ1-2; possibly TRBD1 for D (5 bases). The CDR3 is 12 amino acids. From germline, CDR1 is MDHEN and CDR2 SYDVKM. V was clipped by 5 bases and J by 4 bases, with 8 bases between them.

The J gene is TRBJ1-2, the V gene TRBV28; 10 bases fit TRBD1. The trim removed 4 bases at V and 3 bases at J, leaving 5 bases unmatched. Germline lookup yields CDR1 MDHEN and CDR2 SYDVKM. The CDR3 totals 15 residues. The CDR3 nucleotides read TGTGCCAGCAGTTCAGAAGGACAGGGGGACTATGGCTACACCTTC. Its translation is CASSSEGQGDYGYTF.

This chain joins TRBV4-2 and TRBJ2-5; the match to TRBD2 covers 9 bases. The trim removed 0 bases at V and 5 bases at J, leaving 13 bases unmatched. Looked up from germline, CDR1 is LGHNA and CDR2 is YNFKEQ. This CDR3 region has 18 residues. CDR3 sequence (DNA): TGTGCCAGCAGCCAAGATTTTAGGGCGGGAGGGCCTAGGGAGACCCAGTACTTC. Its translation is CASSQDFRAGGPRETQYF.

The CDR3 loop is CASNILSGTGNTDTQYF. CDR3 sequence (DNA): TGTGCCAGCAACATTCTAAGCGGGACAGGGAACACAGATACGCAGTATTTT. The V and J genes are TRBV28 and TRBJ2-3; 9 bases fit TRBD1. Germline assignment: CDR1 MDHEN and CDR2 SYDVKM. J was trimmed by 2 bases and V by 7 bases; bases with no gene match: 13. CDR3 length: 17 residues. The full variable domain, rest sourced from reference TRBV28 and TRBJ2-3, is DVKVTQSSRYLVKRTGEKVFLECVQDMDHENMFWYRQDPGLGLRLIYFSYDVKMKEKGDIPEGYSVSREKKERFSLILESASTNQTSMYLCASNILSGTGNTDTQYFGPGTRLTVL.

DNA for the CDR3: TGCGCCAGCAGCTTGCCTAGCGGGAACACAGATACGCAGTATTTT. Its protein product is CASSLPSGNTDTQYF. V is TRBV5-1 and J is TRBJ2-3, with TRBD2 identical over 9 bases. Germline assignment: CDR1 SGHRS and CDR2 YFSETQ. The junction had 2 bases not matched to a gene; V was cut back by 1 base and J by 2 bases. This CDR3 region has 15 residues.

The chain has TRBV4-1 and TRBJ2-7; 12 bases are a match to TRBD2. Per the germline V gene, CDR1 is MGHRA and CDR2 is YSYEKL. Germline trimming cut 1 base from V and 3 bases from J; bases unmatched to any gene: 7. The CDR3 has 17 residues. In nucleotides, the CDR3 is TGCGCCAGCAGCCAAGCTCCGCCGGGACTAGCGGGCTACGAGCAGTACTTC. Amino acid sequence: CASSQAPPGLAGYEQYF.

The chain combines TRBV18 with TRBJ2-3, with 8 nucleotides matching TRBD2. This CDR3 has 17 residues. V shed 0 bases and J 7 bases; nucleotides not matched to a gene: 12. Looked up from germline, CDR1 is KGHSH and CDR2 is LQKENI. This CDR3 reads CASSPPLAGGLHNTQYF. The CDR3 DNA reads as TGTGCCAGCTCACCACCTTTGGCGGGGGGACTCCACAATACGCAGTATTTT. The complete variable domain, with remaining parts taken from reference TRBV18 and TRBJ2-3, reads NAGVMQNPRHLVRRRGQEARLRCSPMKGHSHVYWYRQLPEEGLKFMVYLQKENIIDESGMPKERFSAEFPKEGPSILRIQQVVRGDSAAYFCASSPPLAGGLHNTQYFGPGTRLTVL.

About this clone itself: A junction end diverges from the germline sequence, so it may reflect a read error. The chain carries TRBV5-1 and TRBJ2-7, with TRBD2 matching over 13 bases. The length of the CDR3 is 16 residues. Germline V gene data show CDR1 as SGHRS and CDR2 as YFSETQ. CDR3 nucleotides: TGCGCCAGCAGCTTGGTCGGGACTAGCGGGACCCACCCCTGGAACTTC. Protein: CASSLVGTSGTHPWNF.

This chain links TRBV5-1 with TRBJ2-3, with 9 bases matching TRBD1. CDR1 SGHRS and CDR2 YFSETQ come from the germline V gene. V lost 0 bases and J lost 0; bases outside the gene matches: 2. CDR3 length: 16 residues. CDR3 nucleotide sequence: TGCGCCAGCAGCTTGGTAACAGGGGGCAGCACAGATACGCAGTATTTT. Protein product: CASSLVTGGSTDTQYF. Complete variable domain (other parts from reference TRBV5-1 and TRBJ2-3): KAGVTQTPRYLIKTRGQQVTLSCSPISGHRSVSWYQQTPGQGLQFLFEYFSETQRNKGNFPGRFSGRQFSNSRSEMNVSTLELGDSALYLCASSLVTGGSTDTQYFGPGTRLTVL.

This chain links TRBV5-1 with TRBJ1-3; possible D gene TRBD1, 5 bases. This CDR3 contains 16 residues. CDR1 is SGHRS and CDR2 is YFSETQ in the germline V gene. With 4 bases removed from V and 0 bases from J, the gap between germline ends came to 14 bases. The DNA of the CDR3 is TGCGCCAGCAGCCCCTACGACAGACGCTCTGGAAACACCATATATTTT. Translated: CASSPYDRRSGNTIYF.

CDR3 region: CASSGQIYGYTF. CDR3 bases: TGTGCCAGCAGTGGACAGATCTATGGCTACACCTTC. V usage is TRBV25-1 and J usage is TRBJ1-2, with D tentatively TRBD1 (5 bases). The CDR3 is 12 amino acids. In germline, CDR1 is MGHDK, CDR2 SYGVNS. The V end was cut by 4 bases, the J end by 4 bases, with 7 bases between.

The CDR3 here is CASSQERWLAGVNEQYF. DNA of the CDR3: TGTGCCAGCAGCCAAGAAAGGTGGCTAGCGGGAGTCAACGAGCAGTACTTC. The chain has TRBV14 and TRBJ2-7; 10 bases align to TRBD2. With V trimmed by 0 bases and J by 5 bases, 10 bases remained unmatched. Germline V lookup: CDR1 SGHDN, CDR2 FVKESK. The CDR3 loop spans 17 amino acids.

In DNA form, the CDR3 reads TGTGCCAGCTCACCTCAGGGGGCGGCCCGCGAGCAGTACTTC. Its translation is CASSPQGAAREQYF. The rearrangement links TRBV18 to TRBJ2-7; TRBD1 matches 8 bases. Germline loops: CDR1 KGHSH, CDR2 LQKENI. The CDR3 length is 14 residues. The trim removed 3 bases at V and 6 bases at J, leaving 7 bases unmatched.

The chain is built from TRBV14 and TRBJ2-1; the match to TRBD2 covers 7 bases. Germline CDR1 SGHDN, CDR2 FVKESK. The CDR3 sequence is 11 residues long. V dropped 6 bases and J dropped 10; count of bases not matched to a gene: 3. CDR3: CASRAAGEQFF. The DNA of the CDR3 is TGTGCCAGCAGGGCAGCGGGGGAGCAGTTCTTC.

V and J are TRBV30 and TRBJ1-5; maybe TRBD1 (5 bases). This CDR3 is built from 15 residues. The germline CDR1 and CDR2 sequences are GTSNPN and SVGIG (reference sequence). The germline V and J ends were trimmed by 0 bases and 3 bases, with 12 bases remaining between them. The CDR3 DNA is TGTGCCTGGAGTGTAGCAGGGTCAAACAATCAGCCCCAGCATTTT. Translation gives CAWSVAGSNNQPQHF.

The chain employs TRBV28 and TRBJ2-6, with 9 nucleotides matching TRBD1. V shed 8 bases and J 1 base; nucleotides not matched to a gene: 9. Per the germline V gene, CDR1 is MDHEN and CDR2 is SYDVKM. There are 17 residues in the CDR3. The CDR3 protein is CASLGTGMSSGANVLTF. CDR3 DNA sequence: TGTGCCAGCTTGGGGACAGGGATGTCGTCTGGGGCCAACGTCCTGACTTTC.

This chain links TRBV4-1 with TRBJ2-7, with no clear D. From germline, CDR1 is MGHRA and CDR2 YSYEKL. The CDR3 runs 14 residues. The germline V and J ends were trimmed by 4 bases and 2 bases, with 12 bases remaining between them. In nucleotides, the CDR3 is TGCGCCAGCAGCCCCCCCTCTGCGACCTACGAGCAGTACTTC. This translates into CASSPPSATYEQYF.